A selection of T cell receptor beta chains follows, all from one sample in a study of CD8+CD57+ T cells in acquired aplastic anemia. One entry per CDR3 protein results from TCRdb running MiXCR on the reads. This repertoire shows just over 200,000 distinct CDR3 sequences, 65% found once; its top ten account for about three fifths. Sequenced input: sorted CD4+, CD8+, or CD8+CD57+ T cells (not recorded which) from PBMCs. The origin of the receptors is a human donor with aplastic anemia. CDR3s include the opening cysteine and the closing phenylalanine or tryptophan. The D gene is left open where the match is weak. Rows give clone size only sometimes, using once, few, many, or a class for an expanded clone.

size	D	V	J	DNA	CDR3
.	TRBD2	TRBV20-1	TRBJ2-5	TGCAGTGCTAGAGTTTTAAGGCCTAGCGGGAGGACCCAGCAAGAGACCCAGTACTTC	CSARVLRPSGRTQQETQYF
.	TRBD1	TRBV12-3/TRBV12-4	TRBJ1-4	TGTGCCAGCAGTTTAGGCGGACAGGTGGGAGGTGAAAAACTGTTTTTT	CASSLGGQVGGEKLFF
once	TRBD1	TRBV20-1	TRBJ2-6	TGCAGTGCTAGAGATCTCTGGACAGGAGCATCCAACGTCCTGACTTTC	CSARDLWTGASNVLTF
.	TRBD1	TRBV7-2	TRBJ1-5	TGTGCCAGCAGCGCAAAACAGGGGGCAGGCAATCAGCCCCAGCATTTT	CASSAKQGAGNQPQHF
.	TRBD2	TRBV7-9	TRBJ2-1	TGTGTCGGCAGCTTAATGACTAGCGGGGGATCGGGTGAGCAGTTCTTC	CVGSLMTSGGSGEQFF
.	TRBD1	TRBV24-1	TRBJ2-3	TGTGCCACCAGTGTGAGGACAGGGGGGCCAGATACGCAGTATTTT	CATSVRTGGPDTQYF
.	.	TRBV20-1	TRBJ2-5	TGCAGTGCCAGTAGTGGCTGGGACACTCAAGAGACCCAGTACTTC	CSASSGWDTQETQYF
few	.	TRBV7-8	TRBJ2-7	TGTGCCAGCAGCTCCCCTTCGGGACACGAGCAGTACTTC	CASSSPSGHEQYF
few	.	TRBV10-3	TRBJ1-3	TGTGCCATCAGTGAGGCGGGCCTCGCTCTTGGAAACACCATATATTTT	CAISEAGLALGNTIYF
many	.	TRBV4-1	TRBJ2-3	TGCGCCAGCAGCCAAGCTTGGGGCAGGGAAGTTAGCACAGATACGCAGTATTTT	CASSQAWGREVSTDTQYF
.	TRBD2	TRBV20-1	TRBJ2-1	TGCAGTGCTACCCGACTAGCGGGGGGGCCAGGGGAGCAGTTCTTC	CSATRLAGGPGEQFF
few	TRBD1	TRBV2	TRBJ2-1	TGTGCCAGCAGTGGCGGTCAGGGGGCCTACAATGAGCAGTTCTTC	CASSGGQGAYNEQFF
.	.	TRBV25-1	TRBJ2-3	TGTGCCAGCGCACCCGGAGGGCGGGGCGGCACAGATACGCAGTATTTT	CASAPGGRGGTDTQYF
few	.	TRBV19	TRBJ1-6	TGTGCCAGTAGTATAGGGGCGGTGGGTAATTCACCCCTCCACTTT	CASSIGAVGNSPLHF
.	.	TRBV9	TRBJ2-5	TGTGCCAGCTCGACGGGCCAAGAGACCCAGTACTTC	CASSTGQETQYF
.	.	TRBV7-3	TRBJ2-7	TGTGCCAGCAGCTTGACTGGGAGCGTTGGGCAGTACTTC	CASSLTGSVGQYF
.	.	TRBV24-1	TRBJ2-1	TGTGCCACCAGTGATCCCCGAGGTGGTTCTTCCTACAATGAGCAGTTCTTC	CATSDPRGGSSYNEQFF
.	TRBD1	TRBV11-2	TRBJ1-2	TGTGCCAGCAGCCCCCAAGCCCGGGGACAGGGAGGCTACACCTTC	CASSPQARGQGGYTF
few	.	TRBV5-1	TRBJ2-7	TGCGCCAGCAGCTTGGACCCCCGTCAGCAGTACTTC	CASSLDPRQQYF
.	.	TRBV24-1	TRBJ2-2	TGTGCCACCAGTGATTCTGTCCACACCGGGGAGCTGTTTTTT	CATSDSVHTGELFF
.	TRBD2	TRBV13	TRBJ2-3	TGTGCCAGCAGCTTAGGACTAGCACCGGGGGGGACAGATACGCAGTATTTT	CASSLGLAPGGTDTQYF
once	TRBD1	TRBV15	TRBJ2-7	TGTGCCACCAGCCTGACAGGGGGCAGGGACGAGCAGTACTTC	CATSLTGGRDEQYF
.	.	TRBV19	TRBJ2-3	TGTGCCAGCAGTTTGTCACAGCCATCCGATACGCAGTATTTT	CASSLSQPSDTQYF
.	TRBD1	TRBV10-3	TRBJ2-1	TGTGCCATCAGGGGGGACAGATCCTACAATGAGCAGTTCTTC	CAIRGDRSYNEQFF
once	TRBD1	TRBV12-3/TRBV12-4	TRBJ1-6	TGTGCCAGCAGCCGCGGGACAGGATGGAATTCACCCCTCCACTTT	CASSRGTGWNSPLHF
.	TRBD2	TRBV29-1	TRBJ2-1	TGCAGCGTTACGGGACTAGCGGGGGTCTACAATGAGCAGTTCTTC	CSVTGLAGVYNEQFF
.	.	TRBV7-6	TRBJ1-3	TGTGCCAGCAGCTACGCCCAAGCGGGGTATGGAAACACCATATATTTT	CASSYAQAGYGNTIYF
.	TRBD2	TRBV24-1	TRBJ2-1	TGTGCCACCAGTGGGACGCAAGCGGGAAGCTACAATGAGCAGTTCTTC	CATSGTQAGSYNEQFF
.	.	TRBV10-3	TRBJ2-7	TGTGCCATCAGTGAGTACGAGGGGACAAGCTCCTACGAGCAGTACTTC	CAISEYEGTSSYEQYF
many	TRBD1	TRBV5-1	TRBJ2-1	TGCGCCAGCAGGCTTCTGGGTGGACAGGCCGCCAATGAGCAGTTCTTC	CASRLLGGQAANEQFF
.	.	TRBV20-1	TRBJ1-2	TGCAGTGCTAGAGGGGGTGAGGGGGTCAAGAAGTTCTATGGCTACACCTTC	CSARGGEGVKKFYGYTF
once	.	TRBV5-6	TRBJ2-2	TGTGCCAGCAGCTCAGGGGTCGGGGAGCTGTTTTTT	CASSSGVGELFF
.	.	TRBV12-3/TRBV12-4	TRBJ2-7	TGTGCCAGCTCGGGACCGGGGATTTACGAGCAGTACTTC	CASSGPGIYEQYF
.	.	TRBV2	TRBJ2-5	TGTGCCAGCAGTGACCTGGGGAGCCAAGAGACCCAGTACTTC	CASSDLGSQETQYF
many	.	TRBV4-1	TRBJ2-5	TGCGCCAGCAGCCACTCCGACTTCCAAGAGACCCAGTACTTC	CASSHSDFQETQYF
once	.	TRBV7-9	TRBJ1-1	TGTGCCAGCAGCTTAAATGGGTTCACTGAAGCTTTCTTT	CASSLNGFTEAFF
.	.	TRBV7-8	TRBJ2-7	TGTGCCAGCAGCTTTCTTGATCGGCCCTACGAGCAGTACTTC	CASSFLDRPYEQYF
.	.	TRBV7-8	TRBJ2-1	TGTGCCAGCAGCTTAAGCTGGGGCGCTGAGCAGTTCTTC	CASSLSWGAEQFF
.	TRBD2	TRBV7-6	TRBJ2-3	TGTGCCAGCAGCTTAGACGGGGACGGGGGGGCAGATACGCAGTATTTT	CASSLDGDGGADTQYF